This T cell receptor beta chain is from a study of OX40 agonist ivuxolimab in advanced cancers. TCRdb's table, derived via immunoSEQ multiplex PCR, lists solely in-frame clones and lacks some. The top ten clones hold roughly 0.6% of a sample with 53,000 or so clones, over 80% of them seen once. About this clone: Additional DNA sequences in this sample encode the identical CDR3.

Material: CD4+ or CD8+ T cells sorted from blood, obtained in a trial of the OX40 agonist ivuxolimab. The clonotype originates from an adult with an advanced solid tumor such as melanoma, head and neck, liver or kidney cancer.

The CDR3 loop reads CASSSRQGEYGYTF. The CDR3 DNA is TGTGCCAGCTCATCCCGACAGGGGGAATATGGCTACACCTTC. The rearrangement joins TRBV18 to TRBJ1-2; 9 bases are a match to TRBD1. V shed 5 bases and J 5 bases; nucleotides not matched to a gene: 6. CDR3 size: 14 residues. CDR1 is KGHSH, CDR2 LQKENI, per germline.